Following are 31 T cell receptor beta chains from one sample sequenced in a study of blood T cell repertoires in COVID-19 (TCRdb year 2020). Library generation was performed with the immunoSEQ multiplex PCR assay. In its TCRdb copy, this immuneACCESS table keeps in-frame sequences only and misses some clones. Where compared with another copy, unresolved V genes explain less than half of these, and the others have no known cause. For this sample the table gives 25,000 to 30,000 clones, of which roughly 90% were detected only once. The ten top clones hold over 9% of the sample. Sequenced material: peripheral blood. The receptors derive from a man aged 70-80 years with acute or convalescent COVID-19.

The chain has TRBV6-6 and TRBJ2-7; no clear D gene. This CDR3 has 16 amino acids. CDR1 MNHNY and CDR2 SVGAGI come from the germline V gene (reference sequence). Trimming removed 2 bases from V and 2 bases from J, with 16 bases in between. The CDR3 loop reads CASSYVTNTATYEQYF. CDR3 bases: TGTGCCAGCAGTTACGTCACGAATACAGCCACCTACGAGCAGTACTTC.

The chain couples TRBV19 to TRBJ2-2; 7 positions match TRBD1. Germline trimming cut 8 bases from V and 4 bases from J; bases unmatched to any gene: 4. Germline loops: CDR1 LNHDA, CDR2 SQIVND (reference sequence). This CDR3 region has 13 residues. In DNA, the CDR3 is TGTGCCAGTCCCGACAGGGCCACCGGGGAGCTGTTTTTT. It specifies CASPDRATGELFF.

J is TRBJ2-7 and V is TRBV11-2; weak D call: TRBD1 (6 bases). V was shortened by 1 base and J by 0 bases, with 13 bases between the two germline ends. Germline V gene sequence: CDR1 SGHAT, CDR2 FQNNGV. This CDR3 spans 16 amino acids. CDR3 amino acids: CASSLADGTSSYEQYF. For the CDR3, the DNA is TGTGCCAGCAGCTTAGCGGACGGGACAAGCTCCTACGAGCAGTACTTC.

The CDR3 nucleotides read TGTGCCAGCAGCGGACAGGGGGCTTTTGTAGATACGCAGTATTTT. The encoded protein is CASSGQGAFVDTQYF. The chain is built from TRBV6-1 and TRBJ2-3; TRBD1 agrees at 11 bases. The CDR3 has 15 residues. The V gene end was trimmed by 6 bases and the J gene end by 5 bases; junction bases not matched to a gene: 7. CDR1 is MNHNS, CDR2 SASEGT, per germline.

The DNA for the CDR3 is TGCGCCAGCAGCCAAACTAGTTTCACAGATACGCAGTATTTT. Translating gives CASSQTSFTDTQYF. V gene TRBV5-1 combines with J gene TRBJ2-3, with a possible D match to TRBD2 (5 bases). V gave up 4 bases and J gave up 2 bases, with 11 bases separating them. CDR3 size: 14 residues. The V gene's germline CDR1 is SGHRS and CDR2 YFSETQ.

This rearrangement joins TRBV27 to TRBJ2-4, with D possibly matching TRBD2 (5 bases). This CDR3 contains 13 residues. V shed 5 bases and J shed 5 bases, with 10 bases lying between them. The germline gives CDR1 MNHEY, CDR2 SMNVEV (reference sequence). The CDR3 DNA reads TGTGCCAGCAGTAGGGAGAGAGAAAACATTCAGTACTTC. Residues: CASSRERENIQYF.

The chain joins TRBV6-6 to TRBJ1-1, with D possibly matching TRBD1 (5 bases). Germline V gene sequence: CDR1 MNHNY, CDR2 SVGAGI (reference sequence). V shed 0 bases and J shed 7 bases, with 9 bases lying between them. The CDR3 runs 13 residues. DNA of the CDR3: TGTGCCAGCAGTTACTCAGGGGTTTTTGAAGCTTTCTTT. Translated, it gives CASSYSGVFEAFF.

J is TRBJ1-1 and V is TRBV10-3; 8 bases agree with TRBD1. Germline V gives CDR1 ENHRY, CDR2 SYGVKD. The CDR3 length is 17 residues. The V and J ends lost 6 bases and 4 bases, in that order; junction bases with no gene match: 16. The CDR3 coding sequence is TGTGCCATCAGCAGCGGGACAGGATATTTTGGGAGCACTGAAGCTTTCTTT. It encodes CAISSGTGYFGSTEAFF.

The J gene is TRBJ2-3, the V gene TRBV29-1, with D tentatively TRBD2 (5 bases). This CDR3 comprises 14 residues. Trimming removed 3 bases from V and 0 bases from J, with 10 bases in between. The germline V gene encodes CDR1 SQVTM and CDR2 ANQGSEA. The CDR3 region has the DNA TGCAGCGTTGAGGTCGGGATGAGCACAGATACGCAGTATTTT. Protein sequence: CSVEVGMSTDTQYF.

The V gene is TRBV5-1, the J gene TRBJ1-1; 7 bases are a match to TRBD1. CDR3 length: 14 amino acids. CDR1 is SGHRS, CDR2 YFSETQ, per germline. Trimming at V came to 3 bases and at J to 3 bases, leaving 5 bases not matched to a gene. This CDR3 is CASSSTGADTEAFF. The CDR3 DNA reads as TGCGCCAGCAGCTCAACAGGGGCGGACACTGAAGCTTTCTTT.

The CDR3 is CASSVTSGSFYEQYF. CDR3 nucleotide sequence: TGTGCCAGCAGCGTCACTTCCGGGAGCTTCTACGAGCAGTACTTC. The chain is built from TRBV9 and TRBJ2-7, with a possible D match to TRBD2 (6 bases). The CDR3 is made up of 15 amino acids. Germline V gene data show CDR1 as SGDLS and CDR2 as YYNGEE. V lost 2 bases and J lost 3, with 15 bases in between.

The V call is TRBV6-5, the J call TRBJ1-1; 7 positions agree with TRBD1. CDR1 and CDR2 (germline): MNHEY, SVGAGI. CDR3 length equals 13 residues. With V trimmed by 5 bases and J by 6 bases, 6 bases remained unmatched. CDR3 sequence: CASSIGTDAEAFF. For the CDR3, the DNA is TGTGCCAGCAGTATAGGGACAGATGCTGAAGCTTTCTTT.

This clone appeared a few times. The chain combines TRBV7-3 with TRBJ2-5; D perhaps matches TRBD1 (6 bases). The CDR3 is 12 residues long. The ends were cut back, 5 bases at V and 5 bases at J, with 9 bases in the middle. Germline CDR1 and CDR2: SGHTA and FQGTGA. DNA for the CDR3: TGTGCCAGCAGCCTGCAGGGGGAGACCCAGTACTTC. This codes for CASSLQGETQYF.

This clone was counted once. The genes are TRBV9 and TRBJ1-2; 12 bases agree with TRBD1. The J segment lost 7 bases and the V segment lost 3 bases, leaving 7 bases of the junction unmatched. Germline V gene data show CDR1 as SGDLS and CDR2 as YYNGEE. The CDR3 extends over 15 amino acids. The chain's CDR3 is CASSGRDRGPVGYTF. Here the CDR3 DNA reads TGTGCCAGCAGCGGCCGGGACAGGGGGCCAGTTGGCTACACCTTC.

V and J are TRBV5-1 and TRBJ1-3; maybe TRBD1 (5 bases). The CDR3 contains 14 residues. V was clipped by 4 bases and J by 8 bases, with 16 bases between them. CDR1 is SGHRS, CDR2 YFSETQ, per germline. The CDR3 region is CASSPVGARDTIYF. The CDR3 nucleotides are TGCGCCAGCAGCCCGGTAGGGGCAAGGGACACCATATATTTT.

This chain joins TRBV10-2 and TRBJ2-5; TRBD2 matches 10 bases. This CDR3 region has 15 residues. Germline-derived CDR1 and CDR2 are WSHSY and SAAADI. Trimming took 7 bases from V and 4 from J; bases not matched to a gene: 9. The CDR3 DNA is TGCGCCAGCAACCAACTCAGCGGGAGGGGAGAGACCCAGTACTTC. It is translated as CASNQLSGRGETQYF.

The chain uses TRBV5-5 and TRBJ2-1; D ambiguous. This CDR3 region has 13 residues. Between the trimmed V and J ends, which lost 0 bases and 4 bases, there was a span of 5 bases. In germline, CDR1 is SGHKS, CDR2 YYEKEE (reference sequence). CDR3 DNA: TGTGCCAGCAGCTTGGAACGGTACAATGAGCAGTTCTTC. The encoded protein is CASSLERYNEQFF.

This clone occurred once. This chain uses TRBV2 with TRBJ1-2; the D gene is possibly TRBD1 (6 bases). The CDR3 runs 13 residues. Germline V lookup: CDR1 SNHLY, CDR2 FYNNEI. Trimming stripped 4 bases from V and 6 bases from J, with 12 bases between. The chain's CDR3 is CASSGGPLDGYTF. The CDR3 nucleotides read TGTGCCAGCAGTGGGGGGCCGTTGGATGGCTACACCTTC.

The CDR3 sequence is CASSLGQTDIGYTF. The CDR3 DNA reads as TGCGCCAGCAGCTTGGGACAGACTGACATTGGCTACACCTTC. The V gene is TRBV5-1, the J gene TRBJ1-2, with D maybe TRBD1 (5 bases). CDR3 length: 14 amino acids. Germline CDR1 and CDR2: SGHRS and YFSETQ. V was pared by 0 bases and J by 7 bases, with 13 bases between.

V gene TRBV20-1 combines with J gene TRBJ1-1; D is uncertain. This CDR3 is 13 amino acids long. V gave up 3 bases and J gave up 0 bases, with 8 bases separating them. CDR1 and CDR2 from the germline V gene are DFQATT and SNEGSKA (reference sequence). CDR3: CSASKQLNTEAFF. The CDR3 coding sequence is TGCAGTGCTAGTAAACAGCTGAACACTGAAGCTTTCTTT.

This chain links TRBV3-1 (or the pseudogene TRBV3-2) with TRBJ2-1; D is unclear. Germline V gene sequence: CDR1 LGHDT, CDR2 YNNKEL (reference sequence). The germline V and J ends were trimmed by 0 bases and 10 bases, with 4 bases remaining between them. This CDR3 region has 11 residues. This chain's CDR3 is CASSQETEQFF. The CDR3 nucleotides read TGTGCCAGCAGCCAAGAAACAGAGCAGTTCTTC.

This clone was observed a single time. V usage is TRBV7-8 and J usage is TRBJ1-5, with D hard to call. This CDR3 has 13 residues. V gave up 3 bases and J gave up 4 bases, with 7 bases separating them. Germline V lookup: CDR1 SGHVS, CDR2 FQNEAQ. The CDR3 protein is CASSFSDNQPQHF. As DNA, the CDR3 is TGTGCCAGCAGCTTTTCAGATAATCAGCCCCAGCATTTT.

The chain joins TRBV19 to TRBJ1-1; no firm D call. Germline V gene sequence: CDR1 LNHDA, CDR2 SQIVND (reference sequence). V lost 6 bases to trimming and J lost 3 bases, with 20 bases between them. The CDR3 is 16 residues long. The CDR3 region has the DNA TGTGCCAGTAGCACGACGCGGCGGGGATGGGACACTGAAGCTTTCTTT. Protein sequence: CASSTTRRGWDTEAFF.

The CDR3 region is CASSRTGGFYEQYF. In DNA form, the CDR3 reads TGTGCCAGCAGCCGGACAGGGGGTTTCTACGAGCAGTACTTC. V is TRBV5-5 and J is TRBJ2-7; TRBD1 matches at 10 bases. The CDR3 spans 14 residues. CDR1 is SGHKS, CDR2 YYEKEE, per germline (reference sequence). V was clipped by 4 bases and J by 3 bases; unmatched bases: 4.

J is TRBJ2-2 and V is TRBV6-5; D is ambiguous. The CDR3 totals 14 residues. Per the germline V gene, CDR1 is MNHEY and CDR2 is SVGAGI. Trimming took off 2 bases at V and 6 bases at J, with 10 bases between the two ends. The DNA for the CDR3 is TGTGCCAGCAGTTACGGCCGATTTGCCGGGGAGCTGTTTTTT. As protein: CASSYGRFAGELFF.

V is TRBV18 and J is TRBJ1-3, with D perhaps TRBD1 (5 bases). Germline lookup yields CDR1 KGHSH and CDR2 LQKENI. The CDR3 length is 17 residues. Trimming pared 3 bases from V and 3 bases from J, leaving 18 bases between. The CDR3 here is CASSPSGGRDGGNTIYF. The CDR3 coding sequence is TGTGCCAGCTCACCGTCGGGAGGCAGGGACGGTGGAAACACCATATATTTT. Variable domain in full (rest from reference TRBV18 and TRBJ1-3): NAGVMQNPRHLVRRRGQEARLRCSPMKGHSHVYWYRQLPEEGLKFMVYLQKENIIDESGMPKERFSAEFPKEGPSILRIQQVVRGDSAAYFCASSPSGGRDGGNTIYFGEGSWLTVV.

The rearrangement uses TRBV3-1 (or the pseudogene TRBV3-2) and TRBJ1-2, with no clear D. The CDR3 is 14 amino acids. Germline assignment: CDR1 LGHDT and CDR2 YNNKEL (reference sequence). V was cut by 4 bases and J by 4 bases, with 13 bases left in between. The CDR3: CASSPLGHVYGYTF. The CDR3 DNA follows: TGTGCCAGCAGCCCCCTTGGGCATGTCTATGGCTACACCTTC.

The rearrangement links TRBV7-2 to TRBJ2-7; D uncertain. Germline values: CDR1 SGHTA, CDR2 FQGNSA. Trimming cost V 2 bases and J 2 bases, with 7 bases left between them. The CDR3 covers 13 residues. The DNA for the CDR3 is TGTGCCAGCAGCTTACCCCTAACCTACGAGCAGTACTTC. Protein sequence: CASSLPLTYEQYF.

The gene calls are TRBV7-2 and TRBJ1-2; D might be TRBD1 (6 bases). The V and J ends lost 4 bases and 2 bases respectively, with 17 bases between them. This CDR3 is 16 amino acids long. Germline values: CDR1 SGHTA, CDR2 FQGNSA. The CDR3 DNA reads as TGTGCCAGCAGCTCTCAGGGGCTGGGAAGCAACTATGGCTACACCTTC. Amino acids: CASSSQGLGSNYGYTF.

Only a few counts were recorded for this clone. CDR3 nucleotides: TGTGCCAGCAGCTTAACCAAAAGGACAGCCGAGGGCTACACCTTC. Translation: CASSLTKRTAEGYTF. The chain links TRBV7-3 to TRBJ1-2, with TRBD1 as a possible D gene (6 bases). The V end was cut by 0 bases, the J end by 8 bases, with 16 bases between. Per the germline V gene, CDR1 is SGHTA and CDR2 is FQGTGA. The CDR3 runs to 15 residues.

This clone was seen a single time. The rearrangement links TRBV2 to TRBJ2-2; 9 bases are shared with TRBD2. CDR1 SNHLY and CDR2 FYNNEI come from the germline V gene. J lost 5 bases, V lost 7 bases, and 17 bases had no gene match. This CDR3 spans 18 amino acids. CDR3 protein: CASTSPGASGIETGELFF. In nucleotides, the CDR3 is TGTGCCAGCACGTCCCCGGGGGCTAGCGGGATCGAGACCGGGGAGCTGTTTTTT.